The 25 T cell receptor beta chains in this list originate from one sample, sequenced in a study of shared clonotypes between healthy human individuals. Here immunoSEQ multiplex PCR was the method, and the copy in TCRdb shows in-frame clones only, minus some. The profile shows 2,500,000 or so clones, roughly 93% of them singletons. Sequenced sample: naive CD4+ T cells from PBMCs. Sample subset: CD45RA+ positively selected. The receptors were sampled from a young man in good health. Some clones in this sample may be carry-over from other donors' samples.

The rearrangement links TRBV5-5 to TRBJ1-5; D is unclear. The germline CDR1 and CDR2 sequences are SGHKS and YYEKEE (reference sequence). The CDR3 loop spans 14 amino acids. Trimming pared 0 bases from V and 4 bases from J, leaving 8 bases between. Written as DNA, the CDR3 is TGTGCCAGCAGCTTGGCCTCAGAAAATCAGCCCCAGCATTTT. This translates into CASSLASENQPQHF.

As DNA, the CDR3 is TGCAGCGTGGCGGGGCAAACGGTCCCAGATACGCAGTATTTT. Translating it yields CSVAGQTVPDTQYF. V is TRBV29-1 and J is TRBJ2-3, with D maybe TRBD2 (6 bases). V was trimmed by 6 bases and J by 4 bases, leaving 17 bases between them. The CDR3 totals 14 residues. The germline gives CDR1 SQVTM, CDR2 ANQGSEA.

The chain employs TRBV9 and TRBJ2-3; TRBD2 matches at 7 bases. Germline loops: CDR1 SGDLS, CDR2 YYNGEE. With 4 bases clipped from V and 5 bases from J, the junction kept 7 bases outside the gene matches. This CDR3 region has 14 residues. DNA of the CDR3: TGTGCCAGCAGCCCCCGACTAGCCGGAGATACGCAGTATTTT. Residues: CASSPRLAGDTQYF.

The genes are TRBV21-1 and TRBJ1-5; TRBD1 is taken as the D call from the table, unchecked against the DNA. TRBV21-1 represents a pseudogene. This CDR3 spans 15 amino acids. The CDR3 coding sequence is TGTGCCAGCAGCCACCGGGGACAGGGGAATCAGCCCCAGCATTTT. Translating it yields CASSHRGQGNQPQHF.

The V gene is TRBV6-5, the J gene TRBJ2-3; no clear D. This CDR3 is 15 amino acids long. The V end was cut by 1 base, the J end by 0 bases, with 8 bases between. CDR1 is MNHEY and CDR2 is SVGAGI in the germline V gene. CDR3 protein: CASSYLTSSTDTQYF. The CDR3 DNA sequence: TGTGCCAGCAGTTACTTGACTTCTAGCACAGATACGCAGTATTTT.

The J gene is TRBJ2-7, the V gene TRBV28; the D is unclear. Trimming removed 5 bases from V and 10 bases from J, with 12 bases in between. The CDR3 has 11 residues. Germline values: CDR1 MDHEN, CDR2 SYDVKM. The CDR3 nucleotides are TGTGCCAGCAGTGACGCCGGGTCCCAGTACTTC. Translating it yields CASSDAGSQYF.

The CDR3 loop reads CASSWGTTGNIQYF. DNA for the CDR3: TGTGCCAGCAGCTGGGGGACAACCGGAAACATTCAGTACTTC. V gene TRBV7-9 combines with J gene TRBJ2-4; a possible D gene is TRBD1 (6 bases). V lost 4 bases, J lost 6 bases, and 13 bases lay in between. Germline V CDR1 and CDR2: SEHNR, FQNEAQ (reference sequence). The CDR3 runs to 14 residues.

The chain joins TRBV28 to TRBJ2-2; D remains ambiguous. V was clipped by 6 bases and J by 3 bases, with 14 bases between them. Germline V lookup: CDR1 MDHEN, CDR2 SYDVKM. The CDR3 consists of 15 residues. The CDR3, as DNA: TGTGCCAGCAGCCCTTCCCAGCTACACACCGGGGAGCTGTTTTTT. It yields the protein CASSPSQLHTGELFF. Drawing the rest from reference TRBV28 and TRBJ2-2, the complete variable domain is DVKVTQSSRYLVKRTGEKVFLECVQDMDHENMFWYRQDPGLGLRLIYFSYDVKMKEKGDIPEGYSVSREKKERFSLILESASTNQTSMYLCASSPSQLHTGELFFGEGSRLTVL.

V gene TRBV30 combines with J gene TRBJ2-4; possibly TRBD2 for D (5 bases). CDR1 and CDR2 from the germline V gene are GTSNPN and SVGIG (reference sequence). Trimming left V 5 bases short and J 0 bases short, with 20 bases between. The length of the CDR3 is 17 residues. In DNA form, the CDR3 reads TGTGCCTGGCGCCCCCGGCTAGCTTACCTAGCCAAAAACATTCAGTACTTC. Protein sequence: CAWRPRLAYLAKNIQYF. Based on the CDR3 plus reference TRBV30 and TRBJ2-4, the full variable domain is SQTIHQWPATLVQPVGSPLSLECTVEGTSNPNLYWYRQAAGRGLQLLFYSVGIGQISSEVPQNLSASRPQDRQFILSSKKLLLSDSGFYLCAWRPRLAYLAKNIQYFGAGTRLSVL.

The chain recombines TRBV5-6 with TRBJ2-7; TRBD1 matches at 8 bases. The germline CDR1 and CDR2 sequences are SGHDT and YYEEEE. V was clipped by 5 bases and J by 2 bases; unmatched bases: 6. This CDR3 contains 14 residues. The CDR3 region has the DNA TGTGCCAGCAGTCGACAGGGGTTTACCTACGAGCAGTACTTC. It specifies CASSRQGFTYEQYF.

The J gene is TRBJ2-5, the V gene TRBV7-3, with D maybe TRBD2 (5 bases). Between the trimmed V and J ends, which lost 3 bases and 2 bases, there was a span of 7 bases. The CDR3 length is 13 residues. The germline gives CDR1 SGHTA, CDR2 FQGTGA. DNA of the CDR3: TGTGCCAGCAGCTTTACTAGACAAGAGACCCAGTACTTC. It yields the protein CASSFTRQETQYF.

The V and J genes are TRBV5-1 and TRBJ1-2; 7 positions match TRBD1. V dropped 0 bases and J dropped 0; count of bases not matched to a gene: 5. The CDR3 has 16 residues. CDR1 is SGHRS and CDR2 is YFSETQ in the germline V gene. CDR3 bases: TGCGCCAGCAGCTTGGCTTGGGACAGACCTAACTATGGCTACACCTTC. This codes for CASSLAWDRPNYGYTF.

The chain is built from TRBV7-9 and TRBJ1-1; 8 bases align to TRBD1. Unmatched junction bases numbered 10, after V lost 8 bases and J lost 5 bases. The CDR3 contains 14 residues. Germline CDR1 reads SEHNR; CDR2 reads FQNEAQ (reference sequence). This chain's CDR3 is CASLNRGTGTEAFF. CDR3 coding DNA: TGTGCCAGCCTAAACAGGGGGACGGGAACTGAAGCTTTCTTT.

The chain links TRBV19 to TRBJ2-7; 7 nucleotides line up with TRBD1. V shed 4 bases and J 1 base; nucleotides not matched to a gene: 10. The germline V gene encodes CDR1 LNHDA and CDR2 SQIVND (reference sequence). CDR3 length: 16 residues. CDR3 coding DNA: TGTGCCAGTAGTAGGACTGCAGGGGGTACATCCTACGAGCAGTACTTC. Its translation is CASSRTAGGTSYEQYF.

The chain links TRBV27 to TRBJ1-4, with a possible D match to TRBD1 (6 bases). Trimming took off 6 bases at V and 6 bases at J, with 14 bases between the two ends. The CDR3 has 14 residues. The germline gives CDR1 MNHEY, CDR2 SMNVEV (reference sequence). As DNA, the CDR3 is TGTGCCAGCAGGGGAAGGACAGCTTATGAAAAACTGTTTTTT. This codes for CASRGRTAYEKLFF.

Note on this clone: This CDR3 is also generated by other DNA sequences in the sample. CDR3 amino acids: CASSLESGTNTGELFF. The DNA of the CDR3 is TGCGCCAGCAGCTTGGAGTCAGGAACGAACACCGGGGAGCTGTTTTTT. This chain joins TRBV5-1 and TRBJ2-2; D not certain. The length of the CDR3 is 16 residues. Trimming cost V 0 bases and J 0 bases, with 9 bases left between them. CDR1 is SGHRS, CDR2 YFSETQ, per germline.

The chain recombines TRBV4-1 with TRBJ2-7, with a weak D call TRBD2 (6 bases). V lost 3 bases, J lost 0 bases, and 12 bases lay in between. Germline V lookup: CDR1 MGHRA, CDR2 YSYEKL. The CDR3 spans 15 residues. The CDR3 loop reads CASSQTGALSYEQYF. The CDR3 DNA reads as TGCGCCAGCAGCCAGACGGGAGCTCTCTCCTACGAGCAGTACTTC.

V and J are TRBV28 and TRBJ1-5; D call uncertain. The CDR3 extends over 11 amino acids. Trimming took off 4 bases at V and 6 bases at J, with 4 bases between the two ends. In germline, CDR1 is MDHEN, CDR2 SYDVKM. CDR3 sequence reads: CASSSSQPQHF. CDR3 bases: TGTGCCAGCAGTTCCTCTCAGCCCCAGCATTTT.

Note on this clone: The sample has other DNA sequences that encode this CDR3 too. The J gene is TRBJ1-3, the V gene TRBV5-1; D may be TRBD1 (6 bases). V lost 0 bases, J lost 0 bases, and 10 bases lay in between. This CDR3 is 16 amino acids long. Germline V gene lookup returns CDR1 SGHRS and CDR2 YFSETQ. The CDR3 DNA reads TGCGCCAGCAGCTTGGAAGGGGGTTTCTCTGGAAACACCATATATTTT. Its translation is CASSLEGGFSGNTIYF.

The CDR3 DNA reads TGTGCCAGCACTTTCAGGGAAAACCAAGAGACCCAGTACTTC. Translation gives CASTFRENQETQYF. The chain joins TRBV7-2 to TRBJ2-5; D possibly corresponds to TRBD1 (5 bases). Trimming stripped 7 bases from V and 0 bases from J, with 12 bases between. CDR1 and CDR2 (germline): SGHTA, FQGNSA. The CDR3 consists of 14 residues.

The chain employs TRBV7-8 and TRBJ2-3; 11 nucleotides line up with TRBD1. V lost 5 bases and J lost 3; bases outside the gene matches: 4. The CDR3 is 15 amino acids. Germline V lookup: CDR1 SGHVS, CDR2 FQNEAQ. Written as DNA, the CDR3 is TGTGCCAGCAGCCGGGACAGGGGGGAGACAGATACGCAGTATTTT. Its protein product is CASSRDRGETDTQYF.

This chain uses TRBV7-9 with TRBJ2-5; D uncertain. V lost 8 bases, J lost 2 bases, and 6 bases lay in between. The germline CDR1 and CDR2 sequences are SEHNR and FQNEAQ (reference sequence). CDR3 length equals 11 residues. In DNA form, the CDR3 reads TGTGCCAGCGCGGAACAAGAGACCCAGTACTTC. Translated, it gives CASAEQETQYF.

This clone was seen just once. The chain combines TRBV29-1 with TRBJ2-1; D unclear. CDR1 is SQVTM and CDR2 is ANQGSEA in the germline V gene. This CDR3 has 13 residues. The V gene lost 7 bases and the J gene lost 9 bases, with 19 bases spanning the gap. The CDR3 DNA reads as TGCAGCGGGGTGGCAGTATTGGTTAGTGAGCAGTTCTTC. Translation gives CSGVAVLVSEQFF.

As for this clone: This sample includes further DNA sequences coding for the same CDR3. The CDR3 DNA follows: TGCGCCAGCAGTCAATCCCGGCGGATACAAGAGACCCAGTACTTC. Translated: CASSQSRRIQETQYF. The gene calls are TRBV23-1 and TRBJ2-5, with unresolved D. TRBV23-1 is identified as an open reading frame with a role that is uncertain. The CDR3 consists of 15 residues. V gave up 0 bases and J gave up 2 bases, with 10 bases separating them.

The chain is built from TRBV6-1 and TRBJ2-1; D is uncertain. The CDR3 totals 15 residues. Trimming took off 0 bases at V and 2 bases at J, with 8 bases between the two ends. CDR1 and CDR2 from the germline V gene are MNHNS and SASEGT. In nucleotides, the CDR3 is TGTGCCAGCAGTGAAGCAGGGCATCCCTACAATGAGCAGTTCTTC. Residues: CASSEAGHPYNEQFF.